The 25 T cell receptor beta chains given below trace back to one sample, sequenced in a study of CD4 and CD8 cells across lung adenocarcinoma regions. MiXCR, run by TCRdb on the PCR reads, gives a single entry per CDR3 protein. The sample gives about 8,500 distinct CDR3 sequences, approximately 48% of which show up once; 15% to 20% is in the top ten. Sequenced material: CD4+ T cells from the margin of a lung tumor. Source of these receptors: a female donor with lung adenocarcinoma. The CD4 and CD8 labels of this study may be unreliable.

This clonotype was observed at least ten times. The V call is TRBV6-1, the J call TRBJ2-1; D is possibly TRBD1 (6 bases). This CDR3 is 17 amino acids long. Trimming removed 8 bases at V and 0 bases at J, with 20 bases between. Germline V CDR1 and CDR2: MNHNS, SASEGT. DNA for the CDR3: TGTGCCAGCCGGAGGCAGAGGGGGACAAGCTCCTACAATGAGCAGTTCTTC. It translates to CASRRQRGTSSYNEQFF.

This clonotype is medium-sized within its sample. The chain is built from TRBV6-1 and TRBJ2-7, with D perhaps matching TRBD1 (6 bases). Germline V lookup: CDR1 MNHNS, CDR2 SASEGT. Trimming removed 6 bases from V and 3 bases from J, with 12 bases in between. The CDR3 spans 13 residues. As DNA, the CDR3 is TGTGCCAGCAGCCCGGGACACATCTACGAGCAGTACTTC. Protein sequence: CASSPGHIYEQYF.

There are many counts of this clonotype. This chain uses TRBV6-2 or TRBV6-3 with TRBJ2-3; D perhaps matches TRBD2 (6 bases). The ends were cut back, 1 base at V and 2 bases at J, with 10 bases in the middle. The CDR3 sequence is 15 residues long. The germline V gene has CDR1 MNHEY and CDR2 SVGEGT. CDR3 in DNA: TGTGCCAGCAGTTACTGGGGACTCTACACAGATACGCAGTATTTT. Translated: CASSYWGLYTDTQYF.

The chain links TRBV5-5 to TRBJ1-1; D gene ambiguous. The V gene lost 3 bases and the J gene lost 14 bases, with 17 bases spanning the gap. Per germline, CDR1 SGHKS and CDR2 YYEKEE (reference sequence). This CDR3 region has 12 residues. The DNA for the CDR3 is TGTGCCAGCAGCTCTGGTACCCCCCATTTGTTCTTT. This translates into CASSSGTPHLFF.

Sample share makes this clonotype large. The chain combines TRBV10-2 with TRBJ1-2; D is ambiguous. Between the trimmed V and J ends, which lost 2 bases and 8 bases, there was a span of 12 bases. CDR1 is WSHSY and CDR2 is SAAADI in the germline V gene. The CDR3 totals 13 residues. The CDR3 DNA reads TGCGCCAGCAGTGAGAGGCAGGTTCAAGGCTACACCTTC. Translating it yields CASSERQVQGYTF.

The rearrangement joins TRBV10-3 to TRBJ2-7; 9 positions match TRBD1. After removal of 2 bases from V and 3 bases from J, the junction contained 8 bases not matched to a gene. Germline V gene lookup returns CDR1 ENHRY and CDR2 SYGVKD. The CDR3 has 16 amino acids. The CDR3 loop reads CAISEITGQGNYEQYF. The CDR3 coding sequence is TGTGCCATCAGTGAGATTACGGGACAGGGAAACTACGAGCAGTACTTC.

This clonotype was seen many times. The V call is TRBV7-3, the J call TRBJ1-1, with 8 bases that match TRBD1. V gave up 4 bases and J gave up 6 bases; unmatched junction bases: 13. Looked up from germline, CDR1 is SGHTA and CDR2 is FQGTGA. The CDR3 runs to 16 residues. The CDR3 region is CASSSFDGTGGAEAFF. CDR3 DNA: TGTGCCAGCAGCTCGTTTGACGGGACAGGAGGGGCTGAAGCTTTCTTT.

This clonotype ranks as medium-sized. V and J are TRBV6-1 and TRBJ1-5, with 9 bases lining up with TRBD1. CDR1 and CDR2 from the germline V gene are MNHNS and SASEGT. CDR3 length: 14 amino acids. Losses at the gene ends were 7 bases for V and 4 bases for J; bases not matched to a gene: 5. The DNA for the CDR3 is TGTGCCAGCACGGACAGGGGAAGGAATCAGCCCCAGCATTTT. Translation gives CASTDRGRNQPQHF.

The chain recombines TRBV10-3 with TRBJ2-3, with TRBD1 matching over 11 bases. Germline CDR1 and CDR2: ENHRY and SYGVKD. The V segment lost 10 bases and the J segment 14 bases; nucleotides outside the gene matches: 17. The CDR3 runs to 14 residues. CDR3 amino acids: CATDRTGGTGALYF. CDR3 DNA sequence: TGTGCCACCGACAGGACAGGGGGCACAGGTGCGCTGTATTTT.

This clonotype was recorded only once. The V call is TRBV6-5, the J call TRBJ2-1; 7 bases match TRBD1. The J call may be faulty, since TRBJ2-5 better matches the DNA end. CDR1 and CDR2 from the germline V gene are MNHEY and SVGAGI. The CDR3 runs to 18 residues. CDR3 amino acids: CASSYSINDRVVRGTQYF. The CDR3 DNA is TGTGCCAGCAGTTACTCAATTAACGACAGGGTCGTCCGAGGGACCCAGTACTTC.

This clonotype was found many times. J is TRBJ2-7 and V is TRBV6-1, with TRBD2 matching 10 bases. Looked up from germline, CDR1 is MNHNS and CDR2 is SASEGT. This CDR3 is 14 amino acids long. With V trimmed by 6 bases and J by 2 bases, 4 bases remained unmatched. Here the CDR3 DNA reads TGTGCCAGCAGCGGGACTAGCGTAACCTACGAGCAGTACTTC. Encoded protein: CASSGTSVTYEQYF.

The chain employs TRBV6-1 and TRBJ2-7; D gene ambiguous. This CDR3 has 13 amino acids. V lost 8 bases to trimming and J lost 0 bases, with 11 bases between them. Per germline, CDR1 MNHNS and CDR2 SASEGT. The CDR3, as DNA: TGTGCCAGCCAAGTCTTAAGCTCCTACGAGCAGTACTTC. Translating it yields CASQVLSSYEQYF.

This clonotype was seen only a few times. The chain recombines TRBV27 with TRBJ2-1, with 9 bases lining up with TRBD2. The better agreement between TRBJ2-7 and the DNA end casts doubt on the J call. The CDR3 has 15 amino acids. Germline assignment: CDR1 MNHEY and CDR2 SMNVEV (reference sequence). CDR3 sequence: CASSSATSGYNEQYF. CDR3 DNA sequence: TGTGCCAGCAGTTCCGCGACTAGCGGCTACAATGAGCAGTACTTC.

This chain joins TRBV6-1 and TRBJ1-4; possibly TRBD1 for D (5 bases). CDR3 length: 14 residues. The ends were cut back, 3 bases at V and 8 bases at J, with 13 bases in the middle. The germline gives CDR1 MNHNS, CDR2 SASEGT. CDR3 sequence (DNA): TGTGCCAGCAGTGAGGGGCGGTTTCGAGAAAAACTGTTTTTT. Translated, it gives CASSEGRFREKLFF.

This sequence joins TRBV4-2 and TRBJ2-1; the D gene is possibly TRBD1 (6 bases). The CDR3 contains 15 residues. Germline assignment: CDR1 LGHNA and CDR2 YNFKEQ. V gave up 0 bases and J gave up 8 bases, with 14 bases separating them. CDR3 DNA: TGTGCCAGCAGCCAAGAGGGGGCTATACCCCATGAGCAGTTCTTC. Protein sequence: CASSQEGAIPHEQFF.

V usage is TRBV6-5 and J usage is TRBJ1-5; 9 bases agree with TRBD1. V was clipped by 4 bases and J by 5 bases; unmatched bases: 6. This CDR3 comprises 15 residues. The germline V gene has CDR1 MNHEY and CDR2 SVGAGI. CDR3 DNA: TGTGCCAGCAGTTGGCGACAGGGGGAAGATCAGCCCCAGCATTTT. Translation gives CASSWRQGEDQPQHF.

Concerning this clonotype: Being one base from a much bigger clone, this may be a read error. V usage is TRBV12-3 or TRBV12-4 and J usage is TRBJ1-5, with D possibly matching TRBD1 (6 bases). This CDR3 is 14 amino acids long. The CDR3 reads CASRGIQGGQPHHF. CDR3 bases: TGTGCCAGCAGGGGGATACAGGGAGGTCAGCCCCACCATTTT.

This clonotype was observed a few times. The chain has TRBV11-3 and TRBJ2-2; 10 nucleotides match TRBD1. This CDR3 comprises 15 residues. CDR1 is SGHNT and CDR2 is YENEEA in the germline V gene. J gave up 4 bases and V 5 bases, and 4 bases lay outside the gene matches. CDR3 sequence: CASSRRDRGTGELFF. Written as DNA, the CDR3 is TGTGCCAGCAGCCGCCGGGACAGGGGCACCGGGGAGCTGTTTTTT.

The table lists this clonotype with a count of one. CDR3 in amino acids: CASSVETAQYNEQFF. The CDR3 DNA is TGTGCCAGCAGCGTAGAGACAGCCCAATACAATGAGCAGTTCTTC. V and J are TRBV9 and TRBJ2-1; D might be TRBD1 (5 bases). The CDR3 contains 15 residues. The V and J ends lost 0 bases and 4 bases respectively, with 11 bases between them. Germline V gene data show CDR1 as SGDLS and CDR2 as YYNGEE.

There are many counts of this clonotype. V gene TRBV6-1 combines with J gene TRBJ2-1; TRBD1 is a possible D gene (6 bases). The better agreement between TRBJ2-5 and the DNA end casts doubt on the J call. The CDR3 loop spans 12 amino acids. Germline CDR1 reads MNHNS; CDR2 reads SASEGT. The CDR3 sequence is CASGQTRKTQYF. CDR3 DNA: TGTGCCAGCGGACAGACTCGAAAGACCCAGTACTTC.

This clonotype qualifies as large (0.1 to 1%). The V call is TRBV10-3, the J call TRBJ2-7, with 13 bases that match TRBD2. The ends lost 4 bases at V and 1 base at J; junction bases unmatched: 7. The germline V gene encodes CDR1 ENHRY and CDR2 SYGVKD. This CDR3 is built from 17 residues. The CDR3 loop is CAISGTSGRAGSYEQYF. For the CDR3, the DNA is TGTGCCATCAGTGGTACTAGCGGGAGGGCCGGTTCCTACGAGCAGTACTTC.

The gene calls are TRBV6-1 and TRBJ2-4, with 7 nucleotides matching TRBD2. TRBJ2-7 matches the DNA end more closely, so the J call is doubtful. The CDR3 totals 15 residues. Germline lookup yields CDR1 MNHNS and CDR2 SASEGT. DNA of the CDR3: TGTGCCAGCAGTGCCAGTGGGGGGGGCTCCTACGAGCAGTACTTC. Its protein is CASSASGGGSYEQYF.

This clonotype came up a few times. The chain uses TRBV6-1 and TRBJ2-7; a possible D gene is TRBD2 (7 bases). CDR1 is MNHNS, CDR2 SASEGT, per germline. The CDR3 loop spans 15 amino acids. Trimming removed 7 bases at V and 2 bases at J, with 18 bases between. The CDR3 reads CASTDGAGAPYEQYF. The CDR3 nucleotides read TGTGCCAGCACCGACGGGGCGGGGGCTCCCTACGAGCAGTACTTC.

This clonotype was seen only once. The J gene is TRBJ2-3, the V gene TRBV7-3; D not certain. CDR1 SGHTA and CDR2 FQGTGA come from the germline V gene. There are 16 residues in the CDR3. V was shortened by 1 base and J by 0 bases, with 11 bases between the two germline ends. CDR3: CASSLRGRASTDTQYF. CDR3 coding DNA: TGTGCCAGCAGCTTAAGGGGTAGGGCTAGCACAGATACGCAGTATTTT. Using reference TRBV7-3 and TRBJ2-3 for the parts outside the CDR3, the full variable domain is GAGVSQTPSNKVTEKGKYVELRCDPISGHTALYWYRQSLGQGPEFLIYFQGTGAADDSGLPNDRFFAVRPEGSVSTLKIQRTERGDSAVYLCASSLRGRASTDTQYFGPGTRLTVL.

This clonotype appeared a few times. This chain connects TRBV7-2 to TRBJ2-1; a weak D match, TRBD2 (5 bases). The germline V gene has CDR1 SGHTA and CDR2 FQGNSA. The V and J ends lost 3 bases and 9 bases respectively, with 9 bases between them. The CDR3 extends over 12 amino acids. CDR3 amino acids: CASSFFEGEQFF. DNA of the CDR3: TGTGCCAGCAGCTTCTTCGAGGGTGAGCAGTTCTTC.